This T cell receptor beta chain was identified in a study of chemoradiotherapy in HPV16-positive cancers. Study results and caveats: HPV-specific T cells were functionally defined from only a couple of HPV16-positive patients. For HPV16-positive patients, expanding HPV-responsive T cells associated with longer recurrence-free survival. Candidate HPV-specific clones and E7-related TCR motifs grew in tumor during treatment.

Regarding this clone: Its specificity is not known.

CDR3 length: 14 amino acids. Trimming took 3 bases from V and 6 from J, leaving 11 bases between them. In germline, CDR1 is LGHNA, CDR2 YSLEER. Profiled with immunoSEQ multiplex PCR; TCRdb holds only in-frame clones, not every one. Of approximately 34,000 clones in the sample, 80% to 90% are singletons; the top ten hold 3.1%. Repeated repertoire sampling spanned the course of chemoradiotherapy. The clonotype comes from a human donor with HPV-associated anogenital cancer. The chain has TRBV4-3 and TRBJ2-2; possibly TRBD1 for D (6 bases). The sequences come from blood, collected from a patient who underwent chemoradiotherapy. The chain's CDR3 is CASSHLQGAGELFF. CDR3 nucleotide sequence: TGCGCCAGCAGCCACTTACAGGGAGCCGGGGAGCTGTTTTTT.